This T cell receptor beta chain is from a study of shared clonotypes between healthy human individuals. V was trimmed by 4 bases and J by 1 base, leaving 13 bases between them. The CDR3 has 15 amino acids. CDR1 is LGHNA, CDR2 YSLEER, per germline. Produced via immunoSEQ multiplex PCR; TCRdb's table is partial and in-frame only. The sample has some 2,500,000 clones, 85% to 95% seen once. The specimen sequenced was naive CD4+ T cells from PBMCs. As for subset: CD45RA+ positively selected. The TCR was taken from a man younger than 35 in good health. Some clones in this sample may be carry-over from other donors' samples. This sequence joins TRBV4-3 and TRBJ2-5, with D perhaps given as TRBD1 or TRBD2 (5 bases each). The CDR3 is CASSRDSGTQETQYF. CDR3 nucleotide sequence: TGCGCCAGCAGCCGCGACTCCGGGACCCAAGAGACCCAGTACTTC.